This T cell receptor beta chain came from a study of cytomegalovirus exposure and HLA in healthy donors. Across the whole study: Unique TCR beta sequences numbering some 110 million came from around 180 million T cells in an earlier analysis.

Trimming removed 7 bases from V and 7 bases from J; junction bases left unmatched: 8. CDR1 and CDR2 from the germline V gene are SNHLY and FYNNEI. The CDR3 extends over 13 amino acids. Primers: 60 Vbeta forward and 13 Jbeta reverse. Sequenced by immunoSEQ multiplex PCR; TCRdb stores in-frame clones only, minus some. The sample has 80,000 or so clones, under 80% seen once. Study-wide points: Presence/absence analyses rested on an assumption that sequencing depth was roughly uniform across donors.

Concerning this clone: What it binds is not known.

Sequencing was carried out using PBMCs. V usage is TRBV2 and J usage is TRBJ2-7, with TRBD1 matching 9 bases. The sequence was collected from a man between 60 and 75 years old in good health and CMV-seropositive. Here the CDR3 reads CASTGRGTGEQYF. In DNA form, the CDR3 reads TGTGCCAGCACGGGCAGGGGGACAGGGGAGCAGTACTTC.